The sequence of this TCR beta chain was determined in a study of T cell responses to AZD1222 COVID-19 vaccine (dated by TCRdb to the early 2020s). Looking at the study overall: Because spike-specific TCR depth and breadth did not differ between the two schedules, AZD1222 recipients who got a second dose at roughly 4 weeks were pooled with those who got a second dose at roughly 12 weeks. A total of about 230 trial participants underwent TCR sequencing, of whom nearly 210 received two doses of AZD1222 and some 25 received two doses of the MenACWY control vaccine. Trial participants were enrolled into age subgroups of 18-55, 56-69 and 70-plus years, which contained 148, 28 and 57 TCR-sequenced participants, respectively. Beyond this particular receptor, the publication reports: Participants were mostly white British, with more females than males. The authors suggested clonal diversity may have been underestimated. CD4 TCRs associated with the vaccine covered the entire spike protein, and the dominant responses were in regions 160-218 and 743-854. Nearly half of unique spike-specific TCRs reportedly recognized epitopes outside regions mutated in the B.1.351 and B.1.1.7 variants. Because no day 14 peak-response samples were available, repertoires were characterized only after the peak T cell response. After two AZD1222 doses, both the breadth and the depth of spike-specific TCRs were significantly higher than at day 0 and than in MenACWY recipients. The 56-69-year group was small, and its depth increase did not reach significance, likely because of low power. Conclusions about previously exposed vaccinees were limited because only six AZD1222 recipients were SARS-CoV-2 seropositive at baseline.

The CDR3 regions of human TCRbeta chains were analyzed by immunosequencing. Under the source paper's analysis protocol: Repertoire TCRs were matched against a reference library of SARS-CoV-2-specific TCRs generated with the MIRA antigen-specificity platform. Breadth was defined as the fraction of unique TCRs that were SARS-CoV-2-associated. Depth was defined as the fraction of total T cells that were SARS-CoV-2-associated. Using the MIRA data, each spike-specific TCR was assigned both to the spike region to which the TCR was reactive and to a CD4 or CD8 class. Log10-transformed breadth and depth values were compared by one-way ANOVA with Sidak's multiple comparisons tests. The clones in this table, taken by TCRdb from immuneACCESS, are in-frame only. Not every clone is retained; where verified, under half of the shortfall comes from an unresolved V gene, and the cause of the rest is unknown. D and trimming were read from the DNA, whereas the V and J calls and clone size are those reported in that table. For this sample the table gives some 180,000 clones, of which around 88% were detected only once. The ten largest clonotypes hold roughly 0.5% of the sample.

As to this clone: There is no known antigen for this receptor. Base qualities are not provided; no much larger clone lies one nucleotide away.

According to the study, the label for this sample's time point signals: baseline before first vaccination. The vaccinee samples were drawn from two UK trials, COV001 and COV002, one of which was a single-blind randomized controlled phase 2/3 trial testing AZD1222 (ChAdOx1 nCoV-19) in healthy adults. For TCRbeta chain sequencing, PBMC samples from trial participants were taken at day 0 and at day 28 after the second dose. This clonotype was sampled from an adult in good health. The specimen was peripheral blood, collected on day 0 of AZD1222 vaccination.

The sequenced DNA: TGTGCCAGCAGTCCGATGAGCGGGGGGGAAAACAATGAGCAGTTCTTC. The translation is CASSPMSGGENNEQFF. The rearrangement joined TRBV27 to TRBJ2-1, with TRBD2 identical over 10 junction bases. At the junction V is shortened by 5 bases and J by 5 bases; bases outside the gene matches: 9. Reading the germline V gene (reference sequence) gives CDR1 MNHEY and CDR2 SMNVEV. The CDR3 numbers 16 residues from cysteine through phenylalanine. Only the CDR3 DNA is retained, 48 bases long and in frame from the first base.